This T cell receptor (beta chain) was observed in a study of T cells expressing NK-cell markers. From germline, CDR1 is SGHTA and CDR2 FQGNSA. This CDR3 has 15 amino acids. TCRdb processed the 5' RACE reads again and assigns one entry to each CDR3 protein, with no DNA. This sample's clone table lists 300,000 or so distinct CDR3 sequences. The receptor was isolated from a woman between 18 and 70 years old in good health. Sequenced material: blood T cells: a sorted CD56 or NKG2C T cell subset, CD4+ or CD8+ T cells, or bulk PBMC T cells (not recorded which). The chain links TRBV7-2 to TRBJ2-5; TCRdb's assignment of TRBD1 cannot be checked, as there is no DNA. The CDR3 protein is CASSLVGTSQETQYF.